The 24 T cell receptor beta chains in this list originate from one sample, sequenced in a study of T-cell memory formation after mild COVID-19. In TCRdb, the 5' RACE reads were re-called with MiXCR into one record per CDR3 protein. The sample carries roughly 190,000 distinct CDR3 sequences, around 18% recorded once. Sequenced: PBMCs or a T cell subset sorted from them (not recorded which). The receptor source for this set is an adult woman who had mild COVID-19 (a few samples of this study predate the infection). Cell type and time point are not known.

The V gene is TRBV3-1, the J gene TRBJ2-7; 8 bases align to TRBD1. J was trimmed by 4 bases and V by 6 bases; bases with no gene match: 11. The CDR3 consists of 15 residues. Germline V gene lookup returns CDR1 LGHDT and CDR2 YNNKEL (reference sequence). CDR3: CASSTVGDRKYEQYF. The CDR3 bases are TGTGCCAGCAGTACCGTGGGGGACAGGAAGTACGAGCAGTACTTC.

CDR3 sequence reads: CASSLGLTPSGELFF. The DNA for the CDR3 is TGTGCCAGCAGCTTGGGGCTCACCCCGAGCGGGGAGCTGTTTTTT. The V call is TRBV5-8, the J call TRBJ2-2; D remains unclear. Germline V lookup: CDR1 SGHTS, CDR2 YDEGEE. CDR3 length: 15 residues. Deletions cut 0 bases from V and 7 bases from J, with 13 bases between.

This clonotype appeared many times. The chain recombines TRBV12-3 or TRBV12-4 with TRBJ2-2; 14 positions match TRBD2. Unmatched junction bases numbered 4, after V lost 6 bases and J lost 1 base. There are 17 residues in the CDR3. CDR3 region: CASRSGLAGGNTGELFF. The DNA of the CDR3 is TGTGCCAGCAGAAGCGGACTAGCGGGAGGGAACACCGGGGAGCTGTTTTTT.

The CDR3 is CATSDGLAGAYNEQFF. The DNA for the CDR3 is TGTGCCACCAGTGACGGACTAGCGGGGGCCTACAATGAGCAGTTCTTC. The chain carries TRBV24-1 and TRBJ2-1; 13 bases match TRBD2. The trim removed 4 bases at V and 2 bases at J, leaving 1 base unmatched. Germline CDR1 reads KGHDR; CDR2 reads SFDVKD. The CDR3 loop spans 16 amino acids.

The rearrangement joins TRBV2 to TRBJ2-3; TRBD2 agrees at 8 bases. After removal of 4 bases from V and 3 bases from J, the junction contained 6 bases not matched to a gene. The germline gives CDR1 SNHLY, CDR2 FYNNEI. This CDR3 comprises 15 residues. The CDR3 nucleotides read TGTGCCAGCAGTGCCGGGGCGGGAGGAACAGATACGCAGTATTTT. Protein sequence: CASSAGAGGTDTQYF.

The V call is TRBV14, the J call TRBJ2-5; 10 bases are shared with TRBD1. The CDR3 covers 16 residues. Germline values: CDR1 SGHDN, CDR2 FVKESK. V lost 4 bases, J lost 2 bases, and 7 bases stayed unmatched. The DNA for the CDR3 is TGTGCCAGCAGCCCCGGGGACAGGGGATCGCAAGAGACCCAGTACTTC. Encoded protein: CASSPGDRGSQETQYF. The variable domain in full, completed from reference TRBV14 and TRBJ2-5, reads EAGVTQFPSHSVIEKGQTVTLRCDPISGHDNLYWYRRVMGKEIKFLLHFVKESKQDESGMPNNRFLAERTGGTYSTLKVQPAELEDSGVYFCASSPGDRGSQETQYFGPGTRLLVL.

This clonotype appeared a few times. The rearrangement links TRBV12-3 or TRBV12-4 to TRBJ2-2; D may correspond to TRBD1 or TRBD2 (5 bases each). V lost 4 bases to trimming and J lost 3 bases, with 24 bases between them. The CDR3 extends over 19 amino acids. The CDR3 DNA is TGTGCCAGCAGTTCATTGGCCGGGGTTTTGAAAGGGGACACCGGGGAGCTGTTTTTT. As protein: CASSSLAGVLKGDTGELFF.

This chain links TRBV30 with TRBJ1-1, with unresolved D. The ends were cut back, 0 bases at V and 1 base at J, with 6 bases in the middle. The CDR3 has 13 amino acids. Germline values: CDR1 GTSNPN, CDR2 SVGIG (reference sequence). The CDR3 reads CAWSVHRNTEAFF. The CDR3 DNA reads TGTGCCTGGAGTGTACACAGGAACACTGAAGCTTTCTTT.

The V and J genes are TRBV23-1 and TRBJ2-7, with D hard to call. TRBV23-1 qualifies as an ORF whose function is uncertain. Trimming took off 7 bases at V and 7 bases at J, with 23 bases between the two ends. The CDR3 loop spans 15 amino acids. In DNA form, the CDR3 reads TGCGCCAGCACGAAAAGGCCCACCCGGTCCGTGGAGCAGTACTTC. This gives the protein CASTKRPTRSVEQYF.

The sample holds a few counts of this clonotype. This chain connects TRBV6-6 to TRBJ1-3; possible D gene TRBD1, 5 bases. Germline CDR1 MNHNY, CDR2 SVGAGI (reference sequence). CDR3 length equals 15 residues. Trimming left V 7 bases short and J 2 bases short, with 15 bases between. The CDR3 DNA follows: TGTGCCAGCATCTTACTGGGGGGAACTGGAAACACCATATATTTT. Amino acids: CASILLGGTGNTIYF.

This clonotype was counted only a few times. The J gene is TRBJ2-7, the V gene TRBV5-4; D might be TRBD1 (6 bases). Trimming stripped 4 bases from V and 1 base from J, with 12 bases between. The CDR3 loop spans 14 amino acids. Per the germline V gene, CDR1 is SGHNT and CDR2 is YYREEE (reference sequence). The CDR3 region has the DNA TGTGCCAGCAGCCGGGACACAAAGTCCTACGAGCAGTACTTC. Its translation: CASSRDTKSYEQYF.

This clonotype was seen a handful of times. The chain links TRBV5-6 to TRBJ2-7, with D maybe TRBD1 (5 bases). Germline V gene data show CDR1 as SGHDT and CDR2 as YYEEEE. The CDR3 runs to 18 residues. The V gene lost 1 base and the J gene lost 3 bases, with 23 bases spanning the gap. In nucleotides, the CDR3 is TGTGCCAGCAGCTTGAGGCAGGGTGGGCCCCCGGCGAACTACGAGCAGTACTTC. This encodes CASSLRQGGPPANYEQYF. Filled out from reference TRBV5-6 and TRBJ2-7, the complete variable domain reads DAGVTQSPTHLIKTRGQQVTLRCSPKSGHDTVSWYQQALGQGPQFIFQYYEEEERQRGNFPDRFSGHQFPNYSSELNVNALLLGDSALYLCASSLRQGGPPANYEQYFGPGTRLTVT.

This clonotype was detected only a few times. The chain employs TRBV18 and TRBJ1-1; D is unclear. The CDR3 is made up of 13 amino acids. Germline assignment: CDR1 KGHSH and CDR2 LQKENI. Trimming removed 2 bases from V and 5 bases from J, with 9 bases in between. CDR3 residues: CASSPGIRTEAFF. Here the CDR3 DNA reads TGTGCCAGCTCACCAGGGATAAGGACTGAAGCTTTCTTT.

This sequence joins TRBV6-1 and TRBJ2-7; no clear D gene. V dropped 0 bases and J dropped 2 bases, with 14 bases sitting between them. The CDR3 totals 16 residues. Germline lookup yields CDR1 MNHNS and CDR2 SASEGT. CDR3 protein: CASSEARYQLAYEQYF. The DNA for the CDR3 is TGTGCCAGCAGTGAAGCGCGGTATCAACTCGCCTACGAGCAGTACTTC.

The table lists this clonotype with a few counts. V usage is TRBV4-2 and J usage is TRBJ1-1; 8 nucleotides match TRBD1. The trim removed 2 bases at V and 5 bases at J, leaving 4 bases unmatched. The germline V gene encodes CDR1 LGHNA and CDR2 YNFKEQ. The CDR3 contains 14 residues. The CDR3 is CASSQPGGATEAFF. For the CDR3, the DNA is TGTGCCAGCAGCCAACCAGGGGGCGCAACTGAAGCTTTCTTT.

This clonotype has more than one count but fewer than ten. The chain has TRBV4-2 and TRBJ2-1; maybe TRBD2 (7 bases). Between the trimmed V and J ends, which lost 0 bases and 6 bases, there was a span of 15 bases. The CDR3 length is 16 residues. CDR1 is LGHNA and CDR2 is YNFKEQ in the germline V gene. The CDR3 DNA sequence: TGTGCCAGCAGCCAAGATGGTGGGGGGGCCCTCAATGAGCAGTTCTTC. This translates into CASSQDGGGALNEQFF.

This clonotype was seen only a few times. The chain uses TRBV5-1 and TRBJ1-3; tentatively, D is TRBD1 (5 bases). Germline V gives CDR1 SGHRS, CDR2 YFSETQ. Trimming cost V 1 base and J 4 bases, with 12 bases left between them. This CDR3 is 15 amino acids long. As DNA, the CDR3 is TGCGCCAGCAGCTTGTCACCGGGGGAAGGAAACACCATATATTTT. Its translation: CASSLSPGEGNTIYF.

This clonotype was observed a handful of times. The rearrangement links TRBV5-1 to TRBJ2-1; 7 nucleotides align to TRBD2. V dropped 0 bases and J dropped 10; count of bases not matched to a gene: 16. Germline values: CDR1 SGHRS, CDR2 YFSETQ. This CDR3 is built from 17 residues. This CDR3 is CASSLEPLAANYREQFF. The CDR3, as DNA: TGCGCCAGCAGCTTGGAACCCCTAGCGGCGAATTACAGAGAGCAGTTCTTC.

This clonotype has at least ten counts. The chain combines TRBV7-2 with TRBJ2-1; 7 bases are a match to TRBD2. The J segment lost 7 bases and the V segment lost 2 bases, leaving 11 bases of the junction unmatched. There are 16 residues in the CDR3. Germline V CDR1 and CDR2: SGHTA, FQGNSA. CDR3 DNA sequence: TGTGCCAGCAGCTTACTGGGCCCTAGCGGAAGGAATGAGCAGTTCTTC. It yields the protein CASSLLGPSGRNEQFF. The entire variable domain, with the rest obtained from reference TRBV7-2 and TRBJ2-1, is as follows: GAGVSQSPSNKVTEKGKDVELRCDPISGHTALYWYRQSLGQGLEFLIYFQGNSAPDKSGLPSDRFSAERTGGSVSTLTIQRTQQEDSAVYLCASSLLGPSGRNEQFFGPGTRLTVL.

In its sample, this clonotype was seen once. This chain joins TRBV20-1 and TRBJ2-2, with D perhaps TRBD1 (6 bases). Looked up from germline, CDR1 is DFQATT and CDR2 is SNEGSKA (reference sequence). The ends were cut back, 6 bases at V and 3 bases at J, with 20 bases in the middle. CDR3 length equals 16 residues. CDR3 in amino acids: CSAAQFGQIHTGELFF. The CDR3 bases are TGCAGTGCAGCTCAGTTTGGACAGATCCACACCGGGGAGCTGTTTTTT.

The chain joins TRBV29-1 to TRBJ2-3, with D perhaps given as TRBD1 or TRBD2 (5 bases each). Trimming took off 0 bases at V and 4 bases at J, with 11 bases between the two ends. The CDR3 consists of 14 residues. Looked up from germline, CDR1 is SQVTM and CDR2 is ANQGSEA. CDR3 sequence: CSVEDGAGADTQYF. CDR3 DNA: TGCAGCGTTGAAGATGGGGCGGGTGCAGATACGCAGTATTTT.

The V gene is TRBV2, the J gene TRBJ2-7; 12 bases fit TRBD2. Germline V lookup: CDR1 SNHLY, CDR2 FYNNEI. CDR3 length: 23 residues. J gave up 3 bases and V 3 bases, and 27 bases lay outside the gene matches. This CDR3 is CASSDLGLAGRFTLHTGSYEQYF. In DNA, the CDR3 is TGTGCCAGCAGTGATCTCGGACTAGCGGGGAGGTTCACCCTTCACACGGGGAGCTACGAGCAGTACTTC.

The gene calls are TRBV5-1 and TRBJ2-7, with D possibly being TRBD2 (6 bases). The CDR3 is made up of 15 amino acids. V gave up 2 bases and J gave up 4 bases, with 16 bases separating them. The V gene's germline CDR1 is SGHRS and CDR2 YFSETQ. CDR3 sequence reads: CASSFGGNLGYEQYF. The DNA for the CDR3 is TGCGCCAGCAGCTTCGGAGGGAATCTAGGGTACGAGCAGTACTTC.

The CDR3, as DNA: TGCGCCAGCAGCCAAGAATGGGGGAGGATGAACACTGAAGCTTTCTTT. Encoded protein: CASSQEWGRMNTEAFF. The chain uses TRBV4-3 and TRBJ1-1, with D possibly matching TRBD1 (5 bases). Trimming took off 0 bases at V and 0 bases at J, with 11 bases between the two ends. Germline assignment: CDR1 LGHNA and CDR2 YSLEER. The CDR3 contains 16 residues.